This entry lists 27 T cell receptor beta chains sequenced from one sample in a study of response to subunit inactivated influenza vaccine. TCRdb passed the RT-PCR reads through MiXCR, listing each CDR3 protein once. The sample has more than 600,000 distinct CDR3 sequences, roughly 20% seen once. This specimen was PBMCs from blood, taken more than 4 days after vaccination. The source of these receptors is a man aged 45 to 65 who received an inactivated influenza vaccine.

This chain connects TRBV29-1 to TRBJ1-2; tentatively, D is TRBD1 (5 bases). CDR3 length: 14 amino acids. The V end lost 0 bases, the J end lost 4 bases, and 12 bases lay between the germline ends. CDR1 is SQVTM and CDR2 is ANQGSEA in the germline V gene. The CDR3 is CSVEDKGLPYGYTF. As DNA, the CDR3 is TGCAGCGTTGAAGATAAGGGGCTGCCCTATGGCTACACCTTC.

This clonotype was detected a few times. The chain employs TRBV11-2 and TRBJ2-1; no definite D call. Per germline, CDR1 SGHAT and CDR2 FQNNGV. This CDR3 has 14 residues. The germline V and J ends were trimmed by 3 bases and 5 bases, with 11 bases remaining between them. The CDR3 here is CASSLGMENNEQFF. CDR3 sequence (DNA): TGTGCCAGCAGCTTGGGCATGGAGAACAATGAGCAGTTCTTC.

The rearrangement links TRBV20-1 to TRBJ2-5, with D possibly being TRBD2 (7 bases). The CDR3 totals 13 residues. V gave up 5 bases and J gave up 2 bases, with 12 bases separating them. Germline CDR1 DFQATT, CDR2 SNEGSKA (reference sequence). The DNA of the CDR3 is TGCAGTGCTCACAAGGGGGGGCAAGAGACCCAGTACTTC. Amino acids: CSAHKGGQETQYF.

This clonotype was observed a handful of times. The rearrangement joins TRBV20-1 to TRBJ2-5, with a tentative D call TRBD1 (6 bases). This CDR3 contains 15 residues. In germline, CDR1 is DFQATT, CDR2 SNEGSKA (reference sequence). The ends were cut back, 0 bases at V and 1 base at J, with 12 bases in the middle. The CDR3 sequence: CSARDYRVGQETQYF. The CDR3 nucleotides read TGCAGTGCTAGAGATTACAGGGTGGGCCAAGAGACCCAGTACTTC.

In its sample, this clonotype was seen a few times. The chain couples TRBV25-1 to TRBJ2-1, with 7 bases that match TRBD1. The CDR3 is 14 amino acids. The germline gives CDR1 MGHDK, CDR2 SYGVNS. The J segment lost 8 bases and the V segment lost 5 bases, leaving 9 bases of the junction unmatched. The CDR3 protein is CASSMTGPRYEQFF. CDR3 nucleotides: TGTGCCAGCAGTATGACAGGGCCTCGATATGAGCAGTTCTTC.

The table lists this clonotype with a few counts. The chain has TRBV6-2 or TRBV6-3 and TRBJ1-2; D is ambiguous. The V and J ends lost 6 bases and 7 bases respectively, with 12 bases between them. This CDR3 contains 12 residues. Germline V gene lookup returns CDR1 MNHEY and CDR2 SVGEGT. CDR3 bases: TGTGCCAGCAGCCCGGTGTCGCTTGGCTACACCTTC. Its protein product is CASSPVSLGYTF.

This clonotype has more than one count but fewer than ten. The V and J genes are TRBV6-1 and TRBJ2-3; 11 bases agree with TRBD1. The CDR3 is 16 amino acids. Per the germline V gene, CDR1 is MNHNS and CDR2 is SASEGT. V shed 3 bases and J 2 bases; nucleotides not matched to a gene: 4. CDR3 residues: CASSDWTGGNTDTQYF. The CDR3, as DNA: TGTGCCAGCAGTGATTGGACAGGGGGCAACACAGATACGCAGTATTTT.

This clonotype was detected only a few times. The CDR3 DNA reads TGTGCCAGCAGCCACCCCCCGGCCGAGCAGTACTTC. Translated: CASSHPPAEQYF. The chain couples TRBV7-9 to TRBJ2-7; D not resolved. This CDR3 spans 12 amino acids. Germline V CDR1 and CDR2: SEHNR, FQNEAQ (reference sequence). V was clipped by 5 bases and J by 6 bases, with 11 bases between them.

This clonotype was counted a few times. The chain has TRBV7-9 and TRBJ1-2; 8 nucleotides agree with TRBD1. With V trimmed by 4 bases and J by 0 bases, 7 bases remained unmatched. CDR1 and CDR2 (germline): SEHNR, FQNEAQ (reference sequence). This CDR3 has 16 residues. This chain's CDR3 is CASSSKTGAANYGYTF. For the CDR3, the DNA is TGTGCCAGCAGCTCAAAGACAGGGGCAGCTAACTATGGCTACACCTTC.

This clonotype was detected many times. The chain has TRBV4-2 and TRBJ2-1, with D possibly TRBD1 on 6 matching bases. V was cut by 1 base and J by 9 bases, with 13 bases left in between. Looked up from germline, CDR1 is LGHNA and CDR2 is YNFKEQ. CDR3 length equals 14 residues. For the CDR3, the DNA is TGTGCCAGCAGCCAAGCCAACAGGGCCACTGAGCAGTTCTTC. Protein: CASSQANRATEQFF.

The V and J genes are TRBV19 and TRBJ1-4; D is unresolved. The CDR3 covers 12 residues. Trimming removed 5 bases at V and 8 bases at J, with 9 bases between. CDR1 is LNHDA and CDR2 is SQIVND in the germline V gene (reference sequence). The CDR3 reads CASSRRAEKLFF. CDR3 coding DNA: TGTGCCAGTAGTCGACGGGCCGAAAAACTGTTTTTT.

This clonotype was detected a few times. The chain has TRBV24-1 and TRBJ2-1; 8 nucleotides agree with TRBD1. J was trimmed by 6 bases and V by 1 base; bases with no gene match: 7. The CDR3 runs 16 residues. Per germline, CDR1 KGHDR and CDR2 SFDVKD. The CDR3 nucleotides are TGTGCCACCAGTGATTTAGGGGGGACAGGACGCAATGAGCAGTTCTTC. This sequence encodes CATSDLGGTGRNEQFF.

The V call is TRBV12-3 or TRBV12-4, the J call TRBJ2-1; 10 bases are a match to TRBD2. This CDR3 is built from 15 residues. Trimming took 6 bases from V and 6 from J; bases not matched to a gene: 8. CDR3 sequence (DNA): TGTGCCAGCAGCCCAGCGGGAGGGCGGTCCAATGAGCAGTTCTTC. As protein: CASSPAGGRSNEQFF.

This clonotype was counted a few times. This sequence joins TRBV6-1 and TRBJ2-1; 8 nucleotides match TRBD2. CDR1 is MNHNS, CDR2 SASEGT, per germline. This CDR3 is built from 16 residues. V trimming: 7 bases; J trimming: 3 bases; junction bases outside the gene matches: 11. The CDR3 region is CASKGGTAGGYNEQFF. CDR3 nucleotides: TGTGCCAGCAAGGGGGGGACGGCGGGAGGCTACAATGAGCAGTTCTTC.

The V gene is TRBV7-2, the J gene TRBJ1-6; unclear D gene. CDR1 and CDR2 (germline): SGHTA, FQGNSA. The germline V and J ends were trimmed by 6 bases and 11 bases, with 11 bases remaining between them. The CDR3 has 12 residues. CDR3 sequence (DNA): TGTGCCAGCAGATCCTCCTGGGCACCCCTCCACTTT. Its translation: CASRSSWAPLHF.

This chain uses TRBV5-4 with TRBJ2-7; 9 nucleotides agree with TRBD2. The CDR3 spans 15 residues. Per the germline V gene, CDR1 is SGHNT and CDR2 is YYREEE (reference sequence). The trim removed 7 bases at V and 3 bases at J, leaving 11 bases unmatched. CDR3 bases: TGTGCCAGCGGCTCTGAGACTAGCGGAATCTACGAGCAGTACTTC. This codes for CASGSETSGIYEQYF.

The rearrangement joins TRBV7-2 to TRBJ2-7; D might be TRBD1 or TRBD2, each matching 5 bases. The V gene lost 5 bases and the J gene lost 4 bases, with 18 bases spanning the gap. This CDR3 is 15 amino acids long. CDR1 SGHTA and CDR2 FQGNSA come from the germline V gene. This CDR3 reads CASSTETAGLYEQYF. As DNA, the CDR3 is TGTGCCAGCAGCACAGAGACAGCCGGACTTTACGAGCAGTACTTC.

The chain recombines TRBV11-2 with TRBJ1-5; possibly TRBD1 for D (5 bases). V gave up 2 bases and J gave up 7 bases, with 12 bases separating them. The CDR3 length is 14 residues. CDR1 and CDR2 from the germline V gene are SGHAT and FQNNGV. The CDR3 spells CASSLSTGGQPQHF. The CDR3 DNA sequence: TGTGCCAGCAGCTTAAGTACAGGCGGGCAGCCCCAGCATTTT. Supplemented by reference TRBV11-2 and TRBJ1-5, the full variable domain reads EAGVAQSPRYKIIEKRQSVAFWCNPISGHATLYWYQQILGQGPKLLIQFQNNGVVDDSQLPKDRFSAERLKGVDSTLKIQPAKLEDSAVYLCASSLSTGGQPQHFGDGTRLSIL.

The chain carries TRBV20-1 and TRBJ2-7, with 9 nucleotides matching TRBD1. Germline trimming cut 4 bases from V and 4 bases from J; bases unmatched to any gene: 8. CDR3 length: 14 amino acids. Per germline, CDR1 DFQATT and CDR2 SNEGSKA (reference sequence). CDR3 protein: CSATPPTGGYEQYF. In DNA, the CDR3 is TGCAGTGCTACGCCCCCGACAGGGGGTTACGAGCAGTACTTC.

Only a few counts were recorded for this clonotype. The chain joins TRBV5-5 to TRBJ2-7; the D gene could be TRBD1 or TRBD2 (6 bases each). Germline V CDR1 and CDR2: SGHKS, YYEKEE (reference sequence). The length of the CDR3 is 17 residues. Trimming stripped 0 bases from V and 2 bases from J, with 18 bases between. The CDR3 DNA sequence: TGTGCCAGCAGCTTGGCCGATTGGAGGGACAAAGCCTACGAGCAGTACTTC. Protein product: CASSLADWRDKAYEQYF.

The CDR3 spells CASSPGVGAINEQFF. In nucleotides, the CDR3 is TGTGCCAGCAGCCCAGGGGTGGGGGCGATCAACGAGCAGTTCTTC. The rearrangement uses TRBV12-3 or TRBV12-4 and TRBJ2-1, with a weak D call TRBD1 (6 bases). The CDR3 runs to 15 residues. Trimming removed 6 bases from V and 10 bases from J, with 22 bases in between.

This clonotype was counted between two and nine times. The chain joins TRBV20-1 to TRBJ2-7; D possibly corresponds to TRBD2 (5 bases). This CDR3 comprises 14 residues. CDR1 is DFQATT, CDR2 SNEGSKA, per germline (reference sequence). The V end was cut by 0 bases, the J end by 4 bases, with 13 bases between. CDR3 DNA: TGCAGTGCTAGAGACTGGACCGGAGGTTACGAGCAGTACTTC. This codes for CSARDWTGGYEQYF.

V is TRBV6-1 and J is TRBJ1-4; D ambiguous. V gave up 11 bases and J gave up 0 bases, with 10 bases separating them. The CDR3 spans 13 residues. Germline loops: CDR1 MNHNS, CDR2 SASEGT. The CDR3 sequence is CAAARTTNEKLFF. The CDR3 bases are TGTGCCGCCGCACGGACAACTAATGAAAAACTGTTTTTT.

The rearrangement uses TRBV10-3 and TRBJ1-6, with a tentative D call TRBD1 (6 bases). Germline CDR1 ENHRY, CDR2 SYGVKD. The CDR3 totals 14 residues. With 8 bases removed from V and 7 bases from J, the gap between germline ends came to 15 bases. CDR3 sequence reads: CAIGPGQTNSPLHF. Written as DNA, the CDR3 is TGTGCCATCGGTCCGGGACAAACAAATTCACCCCTCCACTTT.

The chain employs TRBV20-1 and TRBJ2-6, with D perhaps matching TRBD2 (5 bases). This CDR3 has 14 residues. V gave up 4 bases and J gave up 1 base, with 8 bases separating them. Germline V gives CDR1 DFQATT, CDR2 SNEGSKA (reference sequence). The CDR3 here is CSAIGGSGANVLTF. For the CDR3, the DNA is TGCAGTGCTATCGGAGGTTCTGGGGCCAACGTCCTGACTTTC.

V and J are TRBV4-3 and TRBJ2-7; D is possibly TRBD2 (6 bases). There are 16 residues in the CDR3. Germline V gene sequence: CDR1 LGHNA, CDR2 YSLEER. Trimming left V 4 bases short and J 2 bases short, with 18 bases between. The CDR3 loop reads CASSRGSGLFTYEQYF. The CDR3 bases are TGCGCCAGCAGCCGGGGGTCGGGACTTTTCACCTACGAGCAGTACTTC.

V is TRBV5-1 and J is TRBJ2-1; TRBD2 matches at 8 bases. Germline V gene data show CDR1 as SGHRS and CDR2 as YFSETQ. The CDR3 covers 15 residues. With V trimmed by 0 bases and J by 9 bases, 8 bases remained unmatched. CDR3 bases: TGCGCCAGCAGCTTGGAAGTCGGGGGGGCCTTTGAGCAGTTCTTC. Translating gives CASSLEVGGAFEQFF.